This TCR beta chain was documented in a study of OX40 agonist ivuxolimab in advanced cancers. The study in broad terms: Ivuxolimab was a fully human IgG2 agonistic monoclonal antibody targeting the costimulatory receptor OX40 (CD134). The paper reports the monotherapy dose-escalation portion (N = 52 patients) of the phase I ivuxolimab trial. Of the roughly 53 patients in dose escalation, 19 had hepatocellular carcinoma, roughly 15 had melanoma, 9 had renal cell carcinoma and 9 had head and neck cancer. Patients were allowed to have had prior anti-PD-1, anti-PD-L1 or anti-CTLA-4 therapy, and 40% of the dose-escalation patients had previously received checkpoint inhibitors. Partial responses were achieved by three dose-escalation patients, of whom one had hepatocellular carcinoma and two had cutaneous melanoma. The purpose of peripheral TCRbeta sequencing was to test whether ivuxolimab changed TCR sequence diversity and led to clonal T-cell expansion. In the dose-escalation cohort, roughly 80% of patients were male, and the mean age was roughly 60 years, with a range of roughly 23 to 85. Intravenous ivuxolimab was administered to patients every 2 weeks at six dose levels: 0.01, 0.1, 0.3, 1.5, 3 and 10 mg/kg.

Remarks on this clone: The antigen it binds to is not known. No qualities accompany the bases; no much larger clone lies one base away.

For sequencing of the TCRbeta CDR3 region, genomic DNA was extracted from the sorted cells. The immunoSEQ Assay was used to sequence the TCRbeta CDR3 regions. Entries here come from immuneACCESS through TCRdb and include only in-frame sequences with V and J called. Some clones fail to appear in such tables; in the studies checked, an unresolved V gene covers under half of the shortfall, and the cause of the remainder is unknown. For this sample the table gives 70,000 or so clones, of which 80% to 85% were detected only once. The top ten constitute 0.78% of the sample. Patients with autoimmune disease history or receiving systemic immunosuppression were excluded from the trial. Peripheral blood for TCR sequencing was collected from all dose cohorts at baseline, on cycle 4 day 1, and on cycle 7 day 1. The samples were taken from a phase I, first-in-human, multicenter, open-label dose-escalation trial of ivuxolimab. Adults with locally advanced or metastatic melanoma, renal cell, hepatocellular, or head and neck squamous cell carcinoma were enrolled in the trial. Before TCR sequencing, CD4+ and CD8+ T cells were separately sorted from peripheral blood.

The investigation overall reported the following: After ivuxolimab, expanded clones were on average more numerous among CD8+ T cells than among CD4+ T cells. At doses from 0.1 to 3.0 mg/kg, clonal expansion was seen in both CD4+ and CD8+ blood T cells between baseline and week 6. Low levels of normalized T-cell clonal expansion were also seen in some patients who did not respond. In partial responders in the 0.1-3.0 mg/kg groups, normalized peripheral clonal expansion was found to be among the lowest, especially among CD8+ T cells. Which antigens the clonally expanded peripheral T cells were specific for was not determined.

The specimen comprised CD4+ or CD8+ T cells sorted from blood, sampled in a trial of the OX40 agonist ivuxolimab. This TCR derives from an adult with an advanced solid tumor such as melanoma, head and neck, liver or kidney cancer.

The DNA is TGTGCCAGCAGACGAACAGGGATCGCAGATGGCTACACCTTC. It specifies CASRRTGIADGYTF. The V and J segments used are TRBV7-9 and TRBJ1-2; the D region possibly corresponds to TRBD1 (6 bases align). The CDR3 has 14 amino acids, counting the end cysteine and phenylalanine. Only the CDR3 DNA is retained, 42 bases long and in frame from the first base. In the germline V gene (reference sequence), CDR1 corresponds to SEHNR and CDR2 to FQNEAQ. At the junction V is shortened by 6 bases and J by 6 bases, with 17 bases in between.